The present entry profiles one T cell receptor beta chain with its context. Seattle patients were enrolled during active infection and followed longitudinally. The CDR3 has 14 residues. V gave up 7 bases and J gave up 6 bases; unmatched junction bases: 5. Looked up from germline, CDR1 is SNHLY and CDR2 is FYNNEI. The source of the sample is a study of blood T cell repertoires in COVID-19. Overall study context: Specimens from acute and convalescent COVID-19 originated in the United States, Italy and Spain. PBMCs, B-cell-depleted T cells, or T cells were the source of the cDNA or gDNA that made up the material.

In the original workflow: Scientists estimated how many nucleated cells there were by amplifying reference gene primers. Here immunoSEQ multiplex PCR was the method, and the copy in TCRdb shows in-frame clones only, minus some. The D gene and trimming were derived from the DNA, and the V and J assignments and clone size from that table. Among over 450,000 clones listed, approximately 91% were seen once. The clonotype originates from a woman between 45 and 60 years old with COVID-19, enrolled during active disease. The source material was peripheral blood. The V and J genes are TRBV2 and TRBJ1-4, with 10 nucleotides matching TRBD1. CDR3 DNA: TGTGCCAGCACTATGACAGGGGGCGATGAAAAACTGTTTTTT. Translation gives CASTMTGGDEKLFF.